This T cell receptor beta chain was documented in a study of T cell responses to AZD1222 COVID-19 vaccine. Study observations and caveats: Baseline seropositivity occurred in only six AZD1222 recipients. Nearly half of the spike-specific TCRs reportedly recognize variant regions that carry no mutations.

About this clone itself: What it binds is not known.

The length of the CDR3 is 14 residues. From germline, CDR1 is SGHAT and CDR2 FQDESV (reference sequence). V dropped 4 bases and J dropped 7 bases, with 11 bases sitting between them. The repertoire was sequenced with immunoSEQ multiplex PCR; TCRdb's copy has only in-frame clones and lacks some. The table lists some 110,000 clones, 75% to 90% of them singletons. The rearrangement uses TRBV11-1 and TRBJ1-6; no clear D. The input for sequencing was peripheral blood, taken 28 days after the second AZD1222 dose. The receptor was derived from an adult who received the AZD1222 COVID-19 vaccine. The CDR3 coding sequence is TGTGCCAGCAGCTACCGGAAGAAAAATTCACCCCTCCACTTT. Translating gives CASSYRKKNSPLHF.